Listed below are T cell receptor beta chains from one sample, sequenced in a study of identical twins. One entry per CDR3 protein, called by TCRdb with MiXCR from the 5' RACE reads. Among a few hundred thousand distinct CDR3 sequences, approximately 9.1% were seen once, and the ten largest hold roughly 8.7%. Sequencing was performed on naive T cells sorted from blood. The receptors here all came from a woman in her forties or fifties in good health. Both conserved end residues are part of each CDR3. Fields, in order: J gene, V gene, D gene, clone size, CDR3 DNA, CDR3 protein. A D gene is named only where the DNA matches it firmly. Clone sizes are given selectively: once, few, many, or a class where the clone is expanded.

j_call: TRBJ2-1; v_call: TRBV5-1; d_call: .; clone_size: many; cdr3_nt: TGCGCCAGCGGCCTTTACAATGAGCAGTTCTTC; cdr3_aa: CASGLYNEQFF
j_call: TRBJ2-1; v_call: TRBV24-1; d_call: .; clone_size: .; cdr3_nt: TGTGCCACCTCAGACTGGCCCAATGAGCAGTTCTTC; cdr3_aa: CATSDWPNEQFF
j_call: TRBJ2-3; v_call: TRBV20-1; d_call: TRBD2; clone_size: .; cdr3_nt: TGCAGTGCTCTAGCGGGAGGGCCAAATACGCAGTATTTT; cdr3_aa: CSALAGGPNTQYF
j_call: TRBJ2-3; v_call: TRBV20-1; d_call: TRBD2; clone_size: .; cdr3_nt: TGCAGTGCTAGATTAGGCGGGAGGGCGGATACGCAGTATTTT; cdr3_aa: CSARLGGRADTQYF
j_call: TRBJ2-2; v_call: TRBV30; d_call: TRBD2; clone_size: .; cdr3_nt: TGTGCCTGGAGGGGACTAGCAACGAACACCGGGGAGCTGTTTTTT; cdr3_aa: CAWRGLATNTGELFF
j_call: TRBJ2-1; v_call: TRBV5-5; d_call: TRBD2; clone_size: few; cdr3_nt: TGTGCCAGCAGCTTGCGTGGGCTAGCGGAGCTTACCTTCTACAATGAGCAGTTCTTC; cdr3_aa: CASSLRGLAELTFYNEQFF
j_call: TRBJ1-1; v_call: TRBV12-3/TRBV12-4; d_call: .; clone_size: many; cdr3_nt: TGTGCCAGCGGCCTAGGGAGGATTGAAGCTTTCTTT; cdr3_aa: CASGLGRIEAFF
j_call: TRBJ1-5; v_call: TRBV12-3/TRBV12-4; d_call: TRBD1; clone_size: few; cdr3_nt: TGTGCCAGCAGCGCTGGACAGGGGGCGCTTAGCAATCAGCCCCAGCATTTT; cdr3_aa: CASSAGQGALSNQPQHF
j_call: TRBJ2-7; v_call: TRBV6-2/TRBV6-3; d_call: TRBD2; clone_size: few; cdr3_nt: TGTGCCAGCAGTCCCCGGGGGGGCCTAGCCTACGAGCAGTACTTC; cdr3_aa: CASSPRGGLAYEQYF
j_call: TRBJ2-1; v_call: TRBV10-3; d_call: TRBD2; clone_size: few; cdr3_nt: TGTGCCATCAGCCTGCCCCTAGCGGGAGGAAAACAGTTCTTC; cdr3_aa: CAISLPLAGGKQFF
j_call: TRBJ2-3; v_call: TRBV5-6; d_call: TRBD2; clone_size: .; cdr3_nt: TGTGCCAGCAGCTTGTTCGGCGGGAGCGGCACAGATACGCAGTATTTT; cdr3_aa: CASSLFGGSGTDTQYF
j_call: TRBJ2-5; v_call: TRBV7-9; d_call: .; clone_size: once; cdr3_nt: TGTGCCAGCAGCTTCGCGGACTGGAACCAAGAGACCCAGTACTTC; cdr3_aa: CASSFADWNQETQYF
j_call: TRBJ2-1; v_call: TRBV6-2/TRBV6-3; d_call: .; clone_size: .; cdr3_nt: TGTGCCAACACACCGATCGGGATCCAGTTCTTC; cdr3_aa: CANTPIGIQFF
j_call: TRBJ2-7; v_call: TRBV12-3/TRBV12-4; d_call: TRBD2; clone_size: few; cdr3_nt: TGTGCCAGCAGTTTTGAAGGGCCCCTCTCCAGGGAGGGCGAGCAGTACTTC; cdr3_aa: CASSFEGPLSREGEQYF
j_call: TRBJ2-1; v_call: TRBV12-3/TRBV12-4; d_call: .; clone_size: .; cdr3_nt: TGTGCCAGCAGCGTAGCGTCTAGCTCCTACAATGAGCAGTTCTTC; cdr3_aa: CASSVASSSYNEQFF
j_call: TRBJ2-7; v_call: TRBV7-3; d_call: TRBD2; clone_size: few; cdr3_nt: TGTGCCAGCAGCTTGGGCGGGAGCGTTGGTTACGAGCAGTACTTC; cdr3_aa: CASSLGGSVGYEQYF
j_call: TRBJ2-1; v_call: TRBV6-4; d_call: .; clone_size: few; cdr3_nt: TGTGCCAGCAGTGCGCTCTCCCAGGGGGGTGAGCAGTTCTTC; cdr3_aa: CASSALSQGGEQFF
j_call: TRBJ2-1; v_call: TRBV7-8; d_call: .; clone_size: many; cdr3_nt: TGTGCCAGCAGCTCCTTCAATGAGCAGTTCTTC; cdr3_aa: CASSSFNEQFF
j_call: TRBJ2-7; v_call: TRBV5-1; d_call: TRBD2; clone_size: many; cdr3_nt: TGCGCCAGCAGCTCGGGGGAGGGAGGGCTCTACGAGCAGTACTTC; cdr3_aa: CASSSGEGGLYEQYF
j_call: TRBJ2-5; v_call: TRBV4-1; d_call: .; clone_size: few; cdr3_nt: TGCGCCAGCAGCCAAGTGACGGACCAAGAGACCCAGTACTTC; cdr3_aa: CASSQVTDQETQYF
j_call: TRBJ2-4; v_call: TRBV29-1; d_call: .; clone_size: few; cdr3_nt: TGCAGCGCACGAGGTAGCTTGAACATTCAGTACTTC; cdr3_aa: CSARGSLNIQYF
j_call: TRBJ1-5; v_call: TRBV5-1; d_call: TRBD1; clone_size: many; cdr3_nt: TGCGCCAGCAGCTTGGGGACAGGGGATAGCAATCAGCCCCAGCATTTT; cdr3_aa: CASSLGTGDSNQPQHF
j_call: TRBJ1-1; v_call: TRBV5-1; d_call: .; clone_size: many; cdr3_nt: TGCGCCAGCAGCCCCGGTTGGACAACGATGAACACTGAAGCTTTCTTT; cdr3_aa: CASSPGWTTMNTEAFF
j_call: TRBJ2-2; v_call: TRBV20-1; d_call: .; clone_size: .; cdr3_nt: TGCAGTGCTAGTCAACAGAACACCGGGGAGCTGTTTTTT; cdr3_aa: CSASQQNTGELFF
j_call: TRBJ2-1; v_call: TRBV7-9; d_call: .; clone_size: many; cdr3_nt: TGTGCCAGCAGACTAAGCGGAGGCCTCTCCTACAATGAGCAGTTCTTC; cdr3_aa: CASRLSGGLSYNEQFF
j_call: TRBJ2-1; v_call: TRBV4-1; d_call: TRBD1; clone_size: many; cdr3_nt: TGCGCCAGCAGAGACAGGGGGCCCTACAATGAGCAGTTCTTC; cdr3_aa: CASRDRGPYNEQFF
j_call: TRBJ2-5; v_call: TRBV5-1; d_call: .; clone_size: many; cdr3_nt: TGCGCCAGCAGCTTGCTGACAGCACAAGAGACCCAGTACTTC; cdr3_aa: CASSLLTAQETQYF
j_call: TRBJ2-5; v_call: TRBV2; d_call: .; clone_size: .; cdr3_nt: TGTGCCAGCAGTGAGACAGGGACCCAGTACTTC; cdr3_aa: CASSETGTQYF
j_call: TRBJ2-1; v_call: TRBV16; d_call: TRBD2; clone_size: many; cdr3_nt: TGTGCCAGCAGCCAAAGACTAGCGGGAGGGGAAAATGAGCAGTTCTTC; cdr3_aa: CASSQRLAGGENEQFF
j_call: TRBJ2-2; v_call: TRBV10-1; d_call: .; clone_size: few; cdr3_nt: TGCGCCAGCAAAGGAGGGACCGGGGAGCTGTTTTTT; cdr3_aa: CASKGGTGELFF
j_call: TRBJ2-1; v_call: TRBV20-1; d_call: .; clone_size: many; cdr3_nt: TGCAGTGCCTCGGGACTTCCCTACAATGAGCAGTTCTTC; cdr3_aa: CSASGLPYNEQFF
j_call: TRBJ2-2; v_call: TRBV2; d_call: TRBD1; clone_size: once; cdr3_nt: TGTGCCAGCAGAGCAGGGGGAGAAACCGGGGAGCTGTTTTTT; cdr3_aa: CASRAGGETGELFF
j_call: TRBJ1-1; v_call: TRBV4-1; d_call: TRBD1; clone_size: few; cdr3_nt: TGCGCCAGCAGCCCCCAGGGGGGCGCAGCTTTCTTT; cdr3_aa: CASSPQGGAAFF
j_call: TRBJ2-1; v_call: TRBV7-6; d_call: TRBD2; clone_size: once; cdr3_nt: TGTGCCAGCAGCCAGACTAGCGGGAGGATGGGTGAGCAGTTCTTC; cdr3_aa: CASSQTSGRMGEQFF
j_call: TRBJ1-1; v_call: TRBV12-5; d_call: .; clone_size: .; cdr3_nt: TGTGCTAGTGACCCGGACAGAAAAGATGGAGCTTTCTTT; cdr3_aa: CASDPDRKDGAFF
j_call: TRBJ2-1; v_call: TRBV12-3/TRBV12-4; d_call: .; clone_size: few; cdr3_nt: TGTGCCAGCACCGGGTCGGGTGATGGGCAGTTCTTC; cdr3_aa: CASTGSGDGQFF
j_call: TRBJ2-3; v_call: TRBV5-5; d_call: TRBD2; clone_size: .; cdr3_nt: TGTGCCAGCAGCCCGGGACTAGTAGTCGGTACAGATACGCAGTATTTT; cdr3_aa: CASSPGLVVGTDTQYF
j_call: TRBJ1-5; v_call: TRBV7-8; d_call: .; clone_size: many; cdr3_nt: TGTGCCAGCAGCTTAGTAAGTGATCAGCCCCAGCATTTT; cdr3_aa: CASSLVSDQPQHF
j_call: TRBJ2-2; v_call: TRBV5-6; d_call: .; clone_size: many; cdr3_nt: TGTGCCAGCAGCCCAACAGCCGGGGAGCTGTTTTTT; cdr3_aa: CASSPTAGELFF
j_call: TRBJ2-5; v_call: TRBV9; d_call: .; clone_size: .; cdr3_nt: TGTGCCAGCAGTGGGGGGCCAGGGCGAGAGACCCAGTACTTC; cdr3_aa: CASSGGPGRETQYF
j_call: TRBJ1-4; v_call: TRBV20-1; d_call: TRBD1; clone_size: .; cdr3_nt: TGCAGTGCTCCCCTCCCAACAGGGGGTAATGAAAAACTGTTTTTT; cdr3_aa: CSAPLPTGGNEKLFF
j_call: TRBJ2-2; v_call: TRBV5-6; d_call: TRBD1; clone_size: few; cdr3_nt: TGTGCCAGCAGCACCGGACAGGCGGTCGGGGAGCTGTTTTTT; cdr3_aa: CASSTGQAVGELFF
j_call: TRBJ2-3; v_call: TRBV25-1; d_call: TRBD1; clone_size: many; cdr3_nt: TGTGCCAGCAGAACAGGGGGCCTCCCAGATACGCAGTATTTT; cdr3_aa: CASRTGGLPDTQYF
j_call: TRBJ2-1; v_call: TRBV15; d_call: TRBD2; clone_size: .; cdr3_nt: TGTGCCACCAGCACGGGGGGAGTAGGGTATGAGCAGTTCTTC; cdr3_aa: CATSTGGVGYEQFF